This T cell receptor (beta chain) is from a study of shared clonotypes between healthy human individuals. Sequenced by immunoSEQ multiplex PCR; TCRdb stores in-frame clones only, minus some. The sample carries a few million clones, 85% to 95% recorded once. Trimming cost V 7 bases and J 9 bases, with 16 bases left between them. Germline V gene sequence: CDR1 MNHEY, CDR2 SVGAGI. The CDR3 totals 14 residues. The sample comprised naive CD4+ T cells from PBMCs. Subset noted: CD45RA+ positively selected. This chain connects TRBV6-5 to TRBJ1-6; D is perhaps TRBD1 (5 bases). The source of this sequence is a man aged 18 to 30 in good health. Some clones in this sample may be carry-over from other donors' samples. The CDR3, as DNA: TGTGCCAGCACCTCTCGGGGCGGGGGTTCACCCCTCCACTTT. Translation gives CASTSRGGGSPLHF.